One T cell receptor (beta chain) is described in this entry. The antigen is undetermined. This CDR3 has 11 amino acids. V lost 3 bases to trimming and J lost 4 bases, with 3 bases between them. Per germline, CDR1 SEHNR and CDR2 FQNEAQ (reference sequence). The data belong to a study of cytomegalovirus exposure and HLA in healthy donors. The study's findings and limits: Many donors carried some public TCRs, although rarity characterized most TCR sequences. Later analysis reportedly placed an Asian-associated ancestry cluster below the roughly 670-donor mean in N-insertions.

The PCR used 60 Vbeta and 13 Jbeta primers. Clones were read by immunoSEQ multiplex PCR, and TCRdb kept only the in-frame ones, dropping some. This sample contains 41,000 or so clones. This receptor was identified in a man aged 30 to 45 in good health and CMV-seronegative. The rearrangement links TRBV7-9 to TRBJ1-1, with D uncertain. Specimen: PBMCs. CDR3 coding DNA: TGTGCCAGCAGCTTTATCACTGAAGCTTTCTTT. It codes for CASSFITEAFF.